The sequence of this T cell receptor (beta chain) was determined in a study of T-cell memory formation after mild COVID-19 (dated by TCRdb to the early 2020s). About the study as a whole: TCR sequence clusters from the two donors were largely donor specific. Longitudinal TCRalpha and TCRbeta repertoire sequencing tracked T-cell clones expanding and contracting after mild COVID-19 in a couple of donors. The cohort comprised two young, previously healthy adult volunteers, one female and one male. The research as a whole found: Whether the second-wave clones peaking on day 37 were SARS-CoV-2 specific was not confirmed. Some responding clones were detected in pre-infection memory, which suggested that pre-existing cross-reactive memory T cells had joined the SARS-CoV-2 response. Contracting CD4+ clones turned up mainly in the CM and EM memory subsets, whereas EMRA was where CD8+ clones were enriched. Clones that contracted from day 15 to 85 showed balanced CD4/CD8 phenotypes, whereas a second wave of clones that expanded from day 15 to 37 leaned towards CD4+. The study included only a couple of mild cases, and larger cohorts that include severe cases with pre-infection samples were judged to be necessary.

A few counts support this clonotype. Its target antigen remains unknown. Per-nucleotide qualities are absent, and no much larger clonotype sits a single base away. The cysteine opens and the phenylalanine closes a CDR3 of 15 amino acids. Only CDR3 DNA remains: 45 bases, in frame from the first base. According to the germline V gene, CDR1 reads SGHAT and CDR2 reads FQNNGV. Germline trimming: 1 base from V, 3 bases from J; junction bases outside gene matches: 2. Sequencing was carried out with an Illumina NovaSeq 6000. Using 5'RACE with constant-segment primers, TCRalpha and TCRbeta cDNA libraries were constructed, with sample barcodes and unique molecular identifiers added in the process. Trizol reagent was used to extract RNA from every sample. Libraries were amplified in two PCR steps, with a second sample barcode and Illumina TruSeq adapters added in the second step. The libraries were sequenced on an Illumina NovaSeq using 2 x 150 bp paired-end reads. Turning to the authors' computational methods: Demultiplexing of reads and collapsing into UMI-guided consensus sequences were performed with migec v1.2.7. Using mixcr v2.1.11, UMI consensuses were aligned to TRA and TRB V and J templates and then assembled into clonotypes. Expanded or contracted clonotypes were those called significant by both edgeR and NoisET, with noise models trained on biological replicates. For edgeR calls, a false discovery rate-adjusted p below 0.01 and a log2 fold-change threshold of 1 were applied. As an exploratory analysis of dynamics, max-normalized trajectories of the 1000 most abundant clonotypes were examined by PCA with hierarchical clustering. Separately sequenced CD4+ and CD8+ repertoires were used to assign the CD4 or CD8 phenotype of responding clones. Using fastp trimming at Q25 and MiXCR clonotype assembly, TCRdb reanalyzed the public sequencing data and kept in-frame beta chains. One record per CDR3 amino acid sequence lists the most common genes and DNA. The V and J calls were determined by TCRdb, not by the authors. Present in this sample are fewer than 700,000 distinct CDR3 sequences, less than 25% of which were seen just once. Of the sample, approximately 8% is held by the ten largest clones.

Ficoll-Paque density gradient centrifugation was used to isolate PBMCs. The chain couples TRBV11-2 to TRBJ2-7, with 11 bases matching TRBD2. Sequences were obtained from PBMCs or a T cell subset sorted from them (not recorded which). This TCR derives from an adult woman who had mild COVID-19 (a few samples of this study predate the infection). The sample titles of this study are shuffled in the database, so cell type and time point are left out; the donor was told from shared clones. In nucleotides, the sequence is TGTGCCAGCAGCTTAGTTCTAGCGGGAGGCTACGAGCAGTACTTC. Translated, this gives CASSLVLAGGYEQYF.